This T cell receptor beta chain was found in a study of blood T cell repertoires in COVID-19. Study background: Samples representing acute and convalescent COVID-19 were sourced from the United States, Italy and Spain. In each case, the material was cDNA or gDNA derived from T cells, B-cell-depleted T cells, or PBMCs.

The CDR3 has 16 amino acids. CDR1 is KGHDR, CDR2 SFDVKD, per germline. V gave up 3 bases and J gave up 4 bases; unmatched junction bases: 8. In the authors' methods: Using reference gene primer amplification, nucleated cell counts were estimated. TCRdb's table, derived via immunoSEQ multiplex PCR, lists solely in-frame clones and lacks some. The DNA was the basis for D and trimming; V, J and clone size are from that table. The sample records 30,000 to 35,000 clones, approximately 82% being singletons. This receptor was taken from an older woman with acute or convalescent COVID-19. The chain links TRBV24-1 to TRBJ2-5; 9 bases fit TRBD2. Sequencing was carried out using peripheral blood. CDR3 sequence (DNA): TGTGCCACCAGTGATGATGGGCGGGGGGGCCCAGAGACCCAGTACTTC. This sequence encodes CATSDDGRGGPETQYF.